This is a list of T cell receptor beta chains from one sample in a study of blood T cell repertoires in COVID-19. Profiled with immunoSEQ multiplex PCR; TCRdb holds only in-frame clones, not every one. The table records about 190,000 clones, about 81% of them present only once. Material: PBMCs or T cells enriched from blood (not recorded which). These receptors were collected from a young woman who had recovered from COVID-19. CDR3s leave out the opening cysteine and the closing phenylalanine or tryptophan. The listing skips clone size in some rows; elsewhere it reads once, few, many or a size class.

v_call	j_call	clone_size	cdr3_aa
TRBV7-3	TRBJ2-7	.	ASSLKGGEYYEQY
TRBV19	TRBJ1-1	.	ASSIESGTGGEAF
TRBV5-6	TRBJ1-1	.	ASSLEGFTEAF
TRBV6-5	TRBJ1-5	.	ASSYGETLNQPQH
TRBV29-1	TRBJ1-3	.	SVGRETGVGGNTIY
TRBV5-1	TRBJ1-1	.	ASSSFALAVNTEAF
TRBV5-1	TRBJ1-5	once	ASSLGHPNQPQH
TRBV7-2	TRBJ2-6	.	ASSWGLAGSGANVLT
TRBV10-3	TRBJ2-2	.	ATRAGGDTGELF
TRBV9	TRBJ2-3	.	ASSVEGLRTDTQY
TRBV19	TRBJ2-3	once	ASRTSGTDTQY
TRBV19	TRBJ2-3	.	ASSPSGDTQY
TRBV7-2	TRBJ2-2	.	ASSFRGNTGELF
TRBV9	TRBJ2-5	.	ASSADTQETQY
TRBV18	TRBJ1-1	.	ASGGQGPNTEAF
TRBV28	TRBJ1-3	.	ATTGWVSAHTIY
TRBV19	TRBJ2-2	few	ASSIGNTGELF
TRBV18	TRBJ1-2	.	ASSPLENGYGYT
TRBV2	TRBJ1-1	.	ASSGNRGHEEEAF
TRBV27	TRBJ1-6	.	ASSLSDRVNSPLH
TRBV27	TRBJ1-6	.	ASSQGHSSYNSPLH
TRBV10-3	TRBJ1-1	.	AISDRWGQNTEAF
TRBV14	TRBJ1-6	.	ASSQGDRVNSPLH
TRBV7-2	TRBJ2-1	.	ASRHAQAGAYNEQF
TRBV5-4	TRBJ1-5	.	AIPDRGCNQPQH
TRBV5-1	TRBJ2-4	.	ASSLWGQGNIQY
TRBV9	TRBJ1-4	.	ASAPGQGSTNEKLF
TRBV12-5	TRBJ1-1	few	ASGLSVANTEAF
TRBV7-2	TRBJ1-2	.	ASSHRDTGRSGYT
TRBV7-6	TRBJ2-3	.	ASSTGTGIGDTQY
TRBV7-3	TRBJ2-1	.	ASSLSPSDSSYNEQF
TRBV7-2	TRBJ2-5	.	ASSPKLAGGPAQETQY
TRBV29-1	TRBJ1-2	.	SRSQGYVDGYT
TRBV19	TRBJ1-3	.	ATISSTGAGNTIY
TRBV6-1	TRBJ1-3	.	ASSEQRTSGNTIY
TRBV5-1	TRBJ2-1	.	ASSLSTGGQNNEQF
TRBV9	TRBJ2-1	.	ASSVDQNGVEQF
TRBV5-8	TRBJ1-5	few	ASVTGGRGNQPQH
TRBV3-1/TRBV3-2	TRBJ2-7	.	ASSPGYGEQY
TRBV19	TRBJ2-3	.	ASTRDRLAESTDTQY
TRBV19	TRBJ1-1	few	ASRDSRGGSTEAF
TRBV14	TRBJ1-1	.	ASSQDRDWQGSTEAF
TRBV24-1	TRBJ1-5	.	ATSDTGPGRGNQPQH
TRBV7-9	TRBJ2-5	.	ASSTKTSLYQETQY